These T cell receptor beta chains were read from a single sample in a study of shared clonotypes between healthy human individuals. Generated by immunoSEQ multiplex PCR, the TCRdb table keeps only in-frame clones and is missing some. The sample yields about 1.5 million clones, 95% to 99% seen once. Sequenced sample: naive CD4+ T cells sorted from blood. These receptors all stem from a man aged 25 to 45 in good health. Both conserved end residues are part of each CDR3. The D gene is left open where the match is weak. Expanded clones get a size class; other rows say once, few or many, or leave the size out.

j_gene: TRBJ2-7; v_gene: TRBV7-9; abundance: once; d_gene: TRBD2; CDR3nt: TGTGCCAGCAGCTTACGGGGACTAGCGGGAGAAACGACCTACGAGCAGTACTTC; CDR3aa: CASSLRGLAGETTYEQYF
j_gene: TRBJ1-2; v_gene: TRBV7-2; abundance: .; d_gene: TRBD1; CDR3nt: TGTGCCAGCAGCTATACCGGGACAGGGGACTATGGCTACACCTTC; CDR3aa: CASSYTGTGDYGYTF
j_gene: TRBJ2-5; v_gene: TRBV5-4; abundance: .; d_gene: .; CDR3nt: TGTGCCAGCAGCTTGGGGGGGATAAGGCGGGAGACCCAGTACTTC; CDR3aa: CASSLGGIRRETQYF
j_gene: TRBJ2-1; v_gene: TRBV9; abundance: .; d_gene: .; CDR3nt: TGTGCCAGCAGCGTGATGCAGAGCTCCTACAATGAGCAGTTCTTC; CDR3aa: CASSVMQSSYNEQFF
j_gene: TRBJ2-7; v_gene: TRBV6-5; abundance: .; d_gene: .; CDR3nt: TGTGCCAGCAGTTACTCGAGGGGTAGGTACGAGCAGTACTTC; CDR3aa: CASSYSRGRYEQYF
j_gene: TRBJ2-7; v_gene: TRBV2; abundance: .; d_gene: .; CDR3nt: TGTGCCAGCAGTGAATTTAGCGCTGCCTACGAGCAGTACTTC; CDR3aa: CASSEFSAAYEQYF
j_gene: TRBJ2-1; v_gene: TRBV7-2; abundance: .; d_gene: TRBD1; CDR3nt: TGTGCCAGCAGCATGACAGGGGGATACAATGAGCAGTTCTTC; CDR3aa: CASSMTGGYNEQFF
j_gene: TRBJ2-4; v_gene: TRBV2; abundance: .; d_gene: .; CDR3nt: TGTGCCAGCAGTGAAGCGCCTCCGTGGAGCAGTGGCAAAAACATTCAGTACTTC; CDR3aa: CASSEAPPWSSGKNIQYF
j_gene: TRBJ2-1; v_gene: TRBV2; abundance: .; d_gene: .; CDR3nt: TGTGCCAGCACCCCTAGGGGGAGTAGGGGCAATGAGCAGTTCTTC; CDR3aa: CASTPRGSRGNEQFF
j_gene: TRBJ2-1; v_gene: TRBV9; abundance: .; d_gene: .; CDR3nt: TGTGCCAGCAGCCCCCTGGAGGCTGAGCAGTTCTTC; CDR3aa: CASSPLEAEQFF